This T cell receptor beta chain emerged from a study of shared clonotypes between healthy human individuals. Study-level findings and limits: Incompleteness in sorted-subset sequencing, despite large depth, was shown by rarefaction.

This CDR3 region has 13 residues. Trimming removed 4 bases at V and 7 bases at J, with 13 bases between. CDR1 SGHVS and CDR2 FQNEAQ come from the germline V gene. Naivety among CD8 cells was defined by CD45RO negativity and positive CCR7 selection, thereby excluding terminally differentiated effector memory CD45RA+ cells. About this clone: Its antigen is currently unknown.

Here immunoSEQ multiplex PCR was the method, and the copy in TCRdb shows in-frame clones only, minus some. The sample gives hundreds of thousands of clones, about 91% of which show up once; approximately 22% is in the top ten. The chain is built from TRBV7-8 and TRBJ2-5, with D perhaps TRBD2 (5 bases). Sequencing was performed on naive CD8+ T cells sorted from blood. The receptor was isolated from a man aged 30-40 years in good health. CDR3 residues: CASSSSGHWTQYF. The CDR3 DNA sequence: TGTGCCAGCAGCTCGAGCGGTCACTGGACCCAGTACTTC.